This record covers a single T cell receptor beta chain. This clone was seen a few times. Its specific antigen is unknown. Per-nucleotide qualities are absent, and no much larger clonotype sits a single base away. Library creation used the immunoSEQ multiplex PCR assay. For the multiplex PCR, a mixture combining 60 forward primers for TCR Vbeta segments and 13 reverse primers for TCR Jbeta segments was used. Amplification of the CDR3 region of rearranged TCR beta genes was performed with a multiplex PCR assay on genomic DNA. The amplified TCR beta libraries were sequenced on the Illumina HiSeq System as 87-base-pair reads. Turning to the authors' computational methods: Across the 700 or so repertoires, a later analysis counted approximately 83 million unique TCR beta chains, 8.5 million to 12 million of which were shared by at least two donors. To remove PCR and sequencing errors, raw reads were error-corrected and collapsed into unique sequences using a nearest-neighbor algorithm that merged closely related sequences. To assign V, D and J gene segments, CDR3 sequences were aligned to IMGT reference sequences. Each retained sequence needed at least a six-nucleotide match to both a V gene segment and a J gene segment. Rearrangements were classified as productive when the CDR3 lacked stop codons and remained in frame with V and J, and all other rearrangements were classified as non-productive. CDR3 was defined according to IMGT convention as the region running from the second conserved V-encoded cysteine to the conserved J-encoded phenylalanine. Sequences without an unambiguous match to a single V gene segment were excluded from the earlier analysis of approximately 600 of the donors. An earlier analysis of fewer than 650 of the donors classified V segments as functional when productive rearrangements were above 56.7% and as segregating when the standard deviation between donors was above 5%. To diagnose cytomegalovirus status from the catalog of TCR beta chain sequences, a statistical classification framework was built. In a later analysis, V and J genes were assigned by comparing TCR nucleotide sequences against IMGT/GENE-DB human TR gene sequences. The TCRdist pipeline was used in a later analysis to assign CDR3 sequences and most-parsimonious VDJ recombination scenarios. In a later analysis, each TCR beta chain was defined by its CDR3 amino acid sequence together with its V-gene family, and reads without a unique V-gene family were excluded. A later analysis removed 592 highly shared, low-generation-probability nucleotide sequences to deal with suspected cross-contamination and a sequencing artifact. In a later analysis, a clonal expansion index for each public chain was calculated from normalized within-repertoire ranks of inferred template counts. In a later analysis, generation probabilities were computed using a VDJ recombination model fitted to out-of-frame rearrangements, and the results were checked against IGoR. Hypergeometric tests were used in a later analysis to score TCR-TCR, TCR-HLA and TCR-CMV co-occurrence, with a repertoire-size bias correction applied to the TCR pairs. To estimate false discovery rates, a later analysis permuted the HLA or CMV assignments 20 times. A later analysis grouped co-occurring TCRs with DBSCAN, adding TCRdist sequence similarity when clustering within HLA-allele-positive subsets. Co-occurrence clustering excluded repertoires with fewer than 30,000 or more than 120,000 public chains, plus five with anomalous nucleotide sharing. Entries here come from immuneACCESS through TCRdb and include only in-frame sequences with V and J called. Some clones fail to appear in such tables; in the studies checked, an unresolved V gene covers under half of the shortfall, and the cause of the remainder is unknown. D and trimming come from the DNA, and the V and J calls and clone size come from that table. The table for this sample lists just over 150,000 clones; around 76% of them were counted only once. 2% to 2.5% of the sample is in the top ten clones.

This specimen comes from a study of cytomegalovirus exposure and HLA in healthy donors (dated by TCRdb to the late 2010s). A note on the overall study: In an earlier analysis of some 550 of the donors, approximately 300 Gb of sequence data and 120 million or so unique TCR beta sequences from 150 million to 200 million T cells were reported. An early release that covered about 640 HLA-typed donors contained around 300 gigabases of sequencing data and some 87 million unique TCR sequences. Of the approximately 370 genotyped donors, roughly 76% were placed in the genetic ancestry cluster associated with self-reported Caucasian donors. The aim of the study was to test whether cataloging public T cell receptors could identify signatures of past pathogen exposure. The study used immunosequencing to profile the T cell repertoires of some 600 subjects and linked those repertoires to cytomegalovirus serostatus. In addition to the first cohort of 666 subjects, a separate validation cohort of under 150 different subjects was used. The study combined high-throughput TCR immunosequencing, statistical association of individual TCRs with disease status, and machine learning to predict cytomegalovirus infection status. A later analysis re-examined previously published TCR beta repertoires from over 500 donors and added high-resolution HLA genotyping to investigate patterns of TCR occurrence. In the later analysis, no new phenotypic data were used to find candidate immune exposures; instead, reliance was placed on TCR beta sequences and their occurrence across donors. An earlier analysis of about 600 of the donors used high-throughput TCR beta sequencing to judge whether each TCR beta V gene segment behaved as functional or pseudogenic. Donor age, sex, ethnicity and CMV serostatus were collected together with the repertoire data. Genome-wide SNP genotypes for about 60% of the roughly 700 donors were used in a later genetic analysis, which treated that subset as a discovery cohort. All discovery cohort repertoires had been generated using a single sequencing platform. HLA typing included class I and class II loci at four-digit resolution. The number of donors typed differed by locus, with roughly 620-630 for A, B, C, DRB1 and DQB1, around 500 for DQA1, 600 to 610 for DPA1, and under 490 for DPB1. Roughly five DR-DQ haplotypes were treated as single units for association and clustering because of strong linkage in the cohort. Across about 370 genotyped donors of the cohort, an average of about 200,000 unique TCR beta nucleotide sequences per donor were sequenced, and roughly 18% of those sequences were non-productive.

The cohort comprised several hundred healthy bone marrow donors. Cohort members were all nominally healthy when sampled, although unrecorded immune exposures were likely present. The donor was CMV seronegative and was included in the group of several hundred seronegative cohort members. Each donor provided a peripheral blood sample, and peripheral blood mononuclear cells were used for TCR beta sequencing. Genomic DNA extraction from the blood cell samples was performed with the Qiagen DNeasy Blood Extraction Kit. What the study reported, not specific to this receptor: Linkage disequilibrium might explain the correlated functional status among segregating V segments, but an unknown experimental factor could not be excluded. Most TCR sequences were observed very rarely across donors, whereas some public TCRs were present in many individuals. Most CMV-associated TCR beta chains appeared to be HLA-restricted in a later analysis, and the HLA associations seemed to be driven largely by CMV exposure. Presence/absence analyses assumed roughly uniform sequencing depth across donors, an assumption that may not hold. The study gave a list of roughly 150 TCR beta chains associated with cytomegalovirus. A further reported finding was that TCR beta sequences accurately predicted the HLA-A and HLA-B alleles for most subjects in the first cohort. Seventeen rarely observed V segments, including chromosome 9 orphons, were excluded from the earlier analysis of approximately 500 of the donors because counts were too low. The classifier was reported to diagnose cytomegalovirus status with high specificity and sensitivity in both the original and validation cohorts. In a later analysis, TCR association rates were found to vary across HLA loci, with the most associated TCRs seen for DRB1 alleles and the fewest for HLA-C alleles. Compared with equally common non-associated chains, HLA-associated TCR beta chains in a later analysis were more clonally expanded and had lower generation probabilities. In an earlier analysis of around 600 of the donors, most TCR beta V segments were observed in productive rearrangements about 87% or about 30% of the time, broadly matching IMGT annotations. In a later genetic analysis, a missense DCLRE1C variant was associated with V-gene and J-gene trimming of TCR beta chains, and the association was replicated in an independent cohort. Strong co-occurrence of HLA alleles, especially DR and DQ, made assigning TCR associations to individual alleles difficult. The sequencing pipeline was judged likely to have produced a cluster of highly shared sequence variants as a technical artifact. Immune exposure information for the cohort was limited to CMV serostatus. Specific HLA alleles were associated with 16,951 TCR beta sequences at a false discovery rate of 0.05 in a later analysis. In vitro tests confirmed that a few of the cytomegalovirus-associated TCR beta chains recognize cytomegalovirus antigens. Because some donors lacked HLA typing at each locus, the association tests relied only on the typed subset. Only TCR beta chains were sequenced in this cohort, and the absence of alpha or paired-chain data limited detectable features. According to the authors, the approach could potentially be generalized to other disease states and immunological phenotypes. Compared with the approximately 710-donor mean, donors in an Asian-associated ancestry cluster had fewer N-insertions in productive TCRs, according to a later genetic analysis. A later analysis reported that several top co-occurrence clusters appeared linked to parvovirus B19, influenza, CMV and Epstein-Barr virus.

What was sequenced was PBMCs. The TCR comes from a female donor in good health and CMV-seronegative.

CDR3 sequence: CASSFGPGTPLHF. The DNA sequence is as follows: TGTGCCAGCAGTTTCGGTCCAGGAACACCCCTCCACTTT. In this chain, TRBV27 is recombined with TRBJ1-6; the D gene is not confidently resolved. CDR1 and CDR2 were assigned from the germline V gene (reference sequence) as MNHEY and SMNVEV. V is pared back by 3 bases and J by 11 bases, with 11 bases lying between the germline termini. Its CDR3 holds 13 amino acids, cysteine through phenylalanine. The kept DNA is CDR3 alone, 39 bases in frame from the first base.